The 9 T cell receptor beta chains below were found in one sample sequenced in a study of regulatory T cells in long-lasting Graves disease. Investigators prepared the TCR beta libraries by applying iRepertoire HTBI primers and Arm-PCR of CDR3 regions. Each CDR3 protein is one row after TCRdb ran MiXCR on the multiplex PCR reads. The repertoire includes a few hundred thousand distinct CDR3 sequences, about a quarter of them detected once, and about 26% sits in the top ten. Time point specified: persistent/refractory GD, antithyroid drugs over 5 years with positive TRAb. RNA extracted from PBMCs served as the sequencing template. Sequenced material: peripheral blood mononuclear cells (PBMCs), taken when the disease was refractory, from a patient treated with antithyroid drugs. These receptors all come from a female donor with Graves disease.

This clonotype has ten or more counts. J is TRBJ2-7 and V is TRBV7-2, with D unclear. Germline V gene lookup returns CDR1 SGHTA and CDR2 FQGNSA. This CDR3 has 12 amino acids. Trimming removed 8 bases at V and 3 bases at J, with 11 bases between. CDR3 loop: CASSPQVYEQYF. The CDR3 bases are TGTGCCAGCTCACCACAAGTCTACGAGCAGTACTTC.

The J gene is TRBJ2-6, the V gene TRBV29-1, with D possibly TRBD1 on 6 matching bases. V was cut by 8 bases and J by 4 bases, with 12 bases left in between. This CDR3 has 13 residues. Germline lookup yields CDR1 SQVTM and CDR2 ANQGSEA. CDR3 DNA sequence: TGCAGCATAACAGGGCCCGGGGCCAACGTCCTGACTTTC. This encodes CSITGPGANVLTF. The variable domain in full, with the rest retrieved from reference TRBV29-1 and TRBJ2-6, is SAVISQKPSRDICQRGTSLTIQCQVDSQVTMMFWYRQQPGQSLTLIATANQGSEATYESGFVIDKFPISRPNLTFSTLTVSNMSPEDSSIYLCSITGPGANVLTFGAGSRLTVL.

This clonotype was seen a handful of times. The chain couples TRBV6-1 to TRBJ1-5; 7 bases match TRBD1. Germline lookup yields CDR1 MNHNS and CDR2 SASEGT. V gave up 6 bases and J gave up 6 bases; unmatched junction bases: 20. The CDR3 loop spans 18 amino acids. In nucleotides, the CDR3 is TGTGCCAGCAGCGACCTAGATGACAGGGTGATTCGGAGTCAGCCCCAGCATTTT. Its protein is CASSDLDDRVIRSQPQHF.

The rearrangement joins TRBV28 to TRBJ2-7, with D perhaps being TRBD1 or TRBD2 (6 bases each). Germline V gene lookup returns CDR1 MDHEN and CDR2 SYDVKM. The CDR3 spans 12 residues. Trimming took off 5 bases at V and 4 bases at J, with 9 bases between the two ends. The CDR3, as DNA: TGTGCCAGCAGTGGGGGGCTGTACGAGCAGTACTTC. It yields the protein CASSGGLYEQYF.

This clonotype was observed a few times. The J gene is TRBJ1-1, the V gene TRBV2; TRBD1 matches at 9 bases. CDR3 length equals 17 residues. The V gene end was trimmed by 4 bases and the J gene end by 5 bases; junction bases not matched to a gene: 14. CDR1 and CDR2 from the germline V gene are SNHLY and FYNNEI. CDR3 sequence (DNA): TGTGCCAGCAGTGGGTCTTACCGGGACAGGGTTTCGACTGAAGCTTTCTTT. Protein product: CASSGSYRDRVSTEAFF.

This rearrangement joins TRBV25-1 to TRBJ2-2, with D possibly being TRBD1 (6 bases). Germline values: CDR1 MGHDK, CDR2 SYGVNS. Trimming left V 3 bases short and J 4 bases short, with 12 bases between. The CDR3 runs 15 residues. The CDR3, as DNA: TGTGCCAGCAGTGATTCCGACAGGACCACCGGGGAGCTGTTTTTT. Protein: CASSDSDRTTGELFF. The whole variable domain, remainder taken from reference TRBV25-1 and TRBJ2-2, is EADIYQTPRYLVIGTGKKITLECSQTMGHDKMYWYQQDPGMELHLIHYSYGVNSTEKGDLSSESTVSRIRTEHFPLTLESARPSHTSQYLCASSDSDRTTGELFFGEGSRLTVL.

This clonotype was seen repeatedly, ten times or more. V and J are TRBV13 and TRBJ2-5, with a weak D call TRBD1 (5 bases). The length of the CDR3 is 16 residues. Germline V CDR1 and CDR2: PRHDT, FYEKMQ (reference sequence). Trimming shortened V by 0 bases and J by 4 bases, and 15 bases separated the two germline ends. The CDR3 coding sequence is TGTGCCAGCAGCTTAGGCCAGGGAAGAAAGGGAGAGACCCAGTACTTC. It specifies CASSLGQGRKGETQYF.

This clonotype came up many times. V gene TRBV15 combines with J gene TRBJ2-7; the D gene is possibly TRBD2 (8 bases). CDR1 is LNHNV, CDR2 YYDKDF, per germline (reference sequence). V lost 2 bases and J lost 6, with 20 bases in between. This CDR3 contains 16 residues. The DNA of the CDR3 is TGTGCCACCAGCAGACCAGGGGGAGCGGGAGTGTCCGAGCAGTACTTC. The encoded protein is CATSRPGGAGVSEQYF. Together with reference TRBV15 and TRBJ2-7, the CDR3 gives the full variable domain: DAMVIQNPRYQVTQFGKPVTLSCSQTLNHNVMYWYQQKSSQAPKLLFHYYDKDFNNEADTPDNFQSRRPNTSFCFLDIRSPGLGDTAMYLCATSRPGGAGVSEQYFGPGTRLTVT.

This clonotype was seen many times. The chain employs TRBV12-3 or TRBV12-4 and TRBJ1-6, with 10 bases aligning to TRBD1. The CDR3 totals 15 residues. V lost 6 bases and J lost 6; bases outside the gene matches: 5. The CDR3 protein is CASSPDRGLNSPLHF. The CDR3, as DNA: TGTGCCAGCAGCCCTGACAGGGGGCTTAATTCACCCCTCCACTTT.